These T cell receptor beta chains were read from a single sample in a study of control samples from healthy donors and cancer patients. This table comes from immunoSEQ multiplex PCR, and its TCRdb copy is limited to in-frame clones, with some not included. The table lists over 150,000 clones, about 94% of them singletons. The source material was PBMCs. These receptors came from a man aged 55 to 70 with colorectal cancer. CDR3s include the opening cysteine and the closing phenylalanine or tryptophan. Each record gives: clone size, J gene, D gene, V gene, CDR3 protein, CDR3 DNA. D genes are given only for firm matches. Part of the rows lack a size; the others show once, few, many or a class for expanded clones.

NA	TRBJ2-5	NA	TRBV5-6	CASRSGTSQETQYF	TGTGCCAGCAGATCCGGGACAAGTCAAGAGACCCAGTACTTC
NA	TRBJ2-1	NA	TRBV4-2	CASSQGARADNEQFF	TGTGCCAGCAGCCAAGGTGCTAGGGCGGACAATGAGCAGTTCTTC
NA	TRBJ2-1	NA	TRBV2	CASSGPGRNNEQFF	TGTGCCAGCAGTGGCCCTGGACGGAACAATGAGCAGTTCTTC
NA	TRBJ1-4	NA	TRBV7-2	CASSLVDSGGLFF	TGTGCCAGCAGCTTAGTGGATTCGGGAGGGCTGTTTTTT
NA	TRBJ2-1	NA	TRBV30	CAWSVSGSYNEQFF	TGTGCCTGGAGTGTCTCGGGCTCCTACAATGAGCAGTTCTTC
NA	TRBJ1-4	NA	TRBV4-2	CASSHGQDNEKLFF	TGTGCCAGCAGCCACGGACAAGACAATGAAAAACTGTTTTTT
NA	TRBJ2-3	NA	TRBV19	CASSSGQARTDTQYF	TGTGCCAGTAGTAGCGGGCAGGCGCGGACAGATACGCAGTATTTT
NA	TRBJ2-1	TRBD2	TRBV6-5	CATQKSGGYNEQFF	TGTGCCACGCAAAAAAGCGGGGGTTACAATGAGCAGTTCTTC
NA	TRBJ1-2	TRBD1	TRBV5-1	CASSLGTGGGYGYTF	TGCGCCAGCAGCCTGGGGACAGGGGGCGGCTATGGCTACACCTTC
NA	TRBJ2-1	TRBD2	TRBV7-2	CASSLGRLAGLDEQFF	TGTGCCAGCAGCTTGGGCAGACTAGCGGGGTTAGATGAGCAGTTCTTC
NA	TRBJ1-1	NA	TRBV7-9	CASSLSGMNTEAFF	TGTGCCAGCAGCTTATCGGGTATGAACACTGAAGCTTTCTTT
NA	TRBJ2-1	NA	TRBV6-2/TRBV6-3	CASSYSTGWAEQFF	TGTGCCAGCAGTTACAGTACGGGTTGGGCTGAGCAGTTCTTC
NA	TRBJ2-7	NA	TRBV18	CASSPPDGNFYEQYF	TGTGCCAGCTCACCACCGGACGGGAACTTCTACGAGCAGTACTTC
NA	TRBJ1-5	NA	TRBV19	CASQETAAYNQPQHF	TGTGCCAGCCAAGAGACAGCCGCCTACAATCAGCCCCAGCATTTT
NA	TRBJ1-4	NA	TRBV5-1	CASSASGTPDEKLFF	TGCGCCAGCAGCGCATCCGGGACACCCGATGAAAAACTGTTTTTT
NA	TRBJ2-5	NA	TRBV2	CASSGGGGEAQYF	TGTGCCAGCAGTGGAGGGGGGGGCGAGGCCCAGTACTTC
few	TRBJ1-2	NA	TRBV2	CASSEQGTLLGGYTF	TGTGCCAGCAGTGAACAGGGGACACTCTTAGGGGGCTACACCTTC
NA	TRBJ1-6	NA	TRBV19	CASSMGGPHGSYNSPLHF	TGTGCCAGTAGTATGGGGGGGCCCCATGGCTCCTATAATTCACCCCTCCACTTT
NA	TRBJ2-3	TRBD2	TRBV11-3	CASSLRTSGGTTTQYF	TGTGCCAGCAGCCTAAGGACTAGCGGGGGGACAACTACGCAGTATTTT
NA	TRBJ1-2	NA	TRBV21-1	CASSKWGATEEGGNYGYTF	TGTGCCAGCAGCAAATGGGGGGCTACAGAGGAAGGTGGGAACTATGGCTACACCTTC
NA	TRBJ1-2	NA	TRBV2	CASSEDTALGYTF	TGTGCCAGCAGTGAGGATACGGCCCTTGGCTACACCTTC
NA	TRBJ2-7	TRBD2	TRBV4-1	CASSLTSGSYEQYF	TGCGCCAGCAGCCTCACTAGCGGCTCCTACGAGCAGTACTTC
NA	TRBJ2-7	NA	TRBV6-5	CASSSRTTEFPYEQYF	TGTGCCAGCAGTTCGCGGACAACTGAATTCCCCTACGAGCAGTACTTC
NA	TRBJ1-3	TRBD1	TRBV30	CAWSGDRGSGNTIYF	TGTGCCTGGAGCGGCGACAGGGGCTCTGGAAACACCATATATTTT
NA	TRBJ2-5	TRBD1	TRBV6-2/TRBV6-3	CASSYPGQGEEETQYF	TGTGCCAGCAGTTACCCCGGACAGGGGGAGGAAGAGACCCAGTACTTC
NA	TRBJ2-3	TRBD2	TRBV6-5	CASSYWGGDTQYF	TGTGCCAGCAGTTACTGGGGGGGGGATACGCAGTATTTT
NA	TRBJ2-7	NA	TRBV19	CASSSRAYEQYF	TGTGCCAGTAGTAGCAGAGCCTACGAGCAGTACTTC
NA	TRBJ2-3	TRBD2	TRBV9	CASSPGTSGGLSTDTQYF	TGTGCCAGCAGCCCCGGGACTAGCGGGGGGCTTAGCACAGATACGCAGTATTTT
NA	TRBJ2-2	TRBD2	TRBV2	CASGGPSGGNGELFF	TGTGCCAGCGGGGGACCCTCGGGGGGGAACGGGGAGCTGTTTTTT
NA	TRBJ1-5	TRBD1	TRBV27	CASSLPTSITTTGSDSNQPQHF	TGTGCCAGCAGTTTACCCACTTCAATCACCACGACAGGGAGTGATAGCAATCAGCCCCAGCATTTT
NA	TRBJ1-1	NA	TRBV7-2	CASSPRQGLNTEAFF	TGTGCCAGCAGCCCCCGGCAAGGCCTTAACACTGAAGCTTTCTTT
NA	TRBJ2-3	NA	TRBV4-2	CASSQGDATSTDTQYF	TGTGCCAGCAGCCAGGGTGACGCGACTAGCACAGATACGCAGTATTTT
NA	TRBJ2-7	NA	TRBV2	CASSERSVSPYEQYF	TGTGCCAGCAGTGAAAGGAGCGTTTCCCCCTACGAGCAGTACTTC
NA	TRBJ1-6	TRBD1	TRBV27	CASSPDRGGFYNSPLHF	TGTGCCAGCAGCCCCGACAGGGGCGGGTTCTATAATTCACCCCTCCACTTT
NA	TRBJ2-1	TRBD2	TRBV25-1	CASTSAGGPHNEQFF	TGTGCCAGCACCTCAGCGGGGGGGCCACACAATGAGCAGTTCTTC
NA	TRBJ1-1	TRBD1	TRBV6-1	CASSDRGLGTEAFF	TGTGCCAGCAGTGACAGGGGGTTGGGGACTGAAGCTTTCTTT
NA	TRBJ2-7	TRBD1	TRBV19	CASSRAGGNEQYF	TGTGCCAGTAGTAGGGCAGGGGGCAACGAGCAGTACTTC
NA	TRBJ2-5	NA	TRBV6-6	CASRGPRRGGKETQYF	TGTGCCAGCAGGGGCCCCCGGCGGGGAGGAAAAGAGACCCAGTACTTC
NA	TRBJ1-1	NA	TRBV7-8	CASSSGTANTEAFF	TGTGCCAGCAGCAGCGGGACGGCGAACACTGAAGCTTTCTTT
NA	TRBJ1-1	NA	TRBV19	CASSINPTEAFF	TGTGCCAGTAGTATTAACCCTACTGAAGCTTTCTTT
NA	TRBJ1-1	NA	TRBV3-1/TRBV3-2	CASSQGQVMNTEAFF	TGTGCCAGCAGCCAAGGGCAGGTCATGAACACTGAAGCTTTCTTT